The present entry profiles one TCR beta chain with its context. The data stem from a study of blood T cell repertoires in COVID-19. V lost 2 bases and J lost 3, with 9 bases in between. CDR1 SQVTM and CDR2 ANQGSEA come from the germline V gene. The CDR3 loop spans 13 amino acids. The repertoire was sequenced with immunoSEQ multiplex PCR; TCRdb's copy has only in-frame clones and lacks some. The table has some 260,000 clones, roughly four fifths seen once; the top ten hold approximately 4%. The chain links TRBV29-1 to TRBJ2-3; D may be TRBD1 (5 bases). Material for sequencing was PBMCs or T cells enriched from blood (not recorded which). This receptor was taken from a young man with acute COVID-19. In DNA, the CDR3 is TGCAGCGTTGAAACCAGGGTAACAGATACGCAGTATTTT. Protein sequence: CSVETRVTDTQYF.